This T cell receptor (beta chain) stems from a study of beta chain features in type 1 diabetes. The study's findings and limits: A moderate, significant TCRB CDR3 shortening appeared in type 1 diabetes across four CD4+ subsets.

Of note for this clone: Its antigen remains unidentified.

Expressed TCRB transcripts were sequenced because the isolated RNA had all been reverse transcribed beforehand. Libraries were prepared by immunoSEQ multiplex PCR; TCRdb keeps only in-frame clonotypes and omits some of them. This table has 400,000 or so clones, 10% to 15% appearing once. The CDR3 consists of 16 residues. Losses at the gene ends were 4 bases for V and 8 bases for J; bases not matched to a gene: 12. Per the germline V gene, CDR1 is SGHTA and CDR2 is FQGTGA. Source material: naive CD4+ T cells from blood. The V and J genes are TRBV7-3 and TRBJ1-4, with 8 bases aligning to TRBD1. The source of this sequence is a woman aged 18 to 35 with type 1 diabetes. For the CDR3, the DNA is TGTGCCAGCAGCTCTACCACACAGGGGGGAGGCGAAAAACTGTTTTTT. Translation: CASSSTTQGGGEKLFF.